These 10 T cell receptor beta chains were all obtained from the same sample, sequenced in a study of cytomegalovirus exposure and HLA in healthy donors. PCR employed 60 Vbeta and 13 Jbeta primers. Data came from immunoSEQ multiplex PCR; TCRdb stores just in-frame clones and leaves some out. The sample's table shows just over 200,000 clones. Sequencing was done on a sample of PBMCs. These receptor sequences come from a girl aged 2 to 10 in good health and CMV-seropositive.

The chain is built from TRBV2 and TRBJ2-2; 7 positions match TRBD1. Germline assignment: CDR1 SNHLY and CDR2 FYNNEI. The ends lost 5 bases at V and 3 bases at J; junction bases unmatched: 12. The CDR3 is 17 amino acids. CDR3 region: CASSFPTGKDYTGELFF. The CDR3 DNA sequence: TGTGCCAGCAGTTTTCCGACAGGGAAGGATTACACCGGGGAGCTGTTTTTT.

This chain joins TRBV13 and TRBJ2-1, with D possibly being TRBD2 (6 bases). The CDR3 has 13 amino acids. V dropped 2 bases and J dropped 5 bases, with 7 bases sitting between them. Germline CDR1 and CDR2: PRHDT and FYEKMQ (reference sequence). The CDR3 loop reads CASSLLANNEQFF. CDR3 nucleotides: TGTGCCAGCAGCTTACTAGCGAACAATGAGCAGTTCTTC.

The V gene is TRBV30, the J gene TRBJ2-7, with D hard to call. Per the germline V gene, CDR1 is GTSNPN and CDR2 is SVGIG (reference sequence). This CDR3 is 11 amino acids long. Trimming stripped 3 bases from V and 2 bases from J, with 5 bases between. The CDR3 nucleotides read TGTGCCTGGAGGCAGGCCTACGAGCAGTACTTC. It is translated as CAWRQAYEQYF.

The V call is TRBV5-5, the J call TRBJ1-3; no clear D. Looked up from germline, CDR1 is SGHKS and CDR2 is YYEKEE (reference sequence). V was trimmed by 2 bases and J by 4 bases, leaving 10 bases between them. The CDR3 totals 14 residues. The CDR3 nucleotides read TGTGCCAGCAGCTTATGGGAGTCAGGAAACACCATATATTTT. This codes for CASSLWESGNTIYF.

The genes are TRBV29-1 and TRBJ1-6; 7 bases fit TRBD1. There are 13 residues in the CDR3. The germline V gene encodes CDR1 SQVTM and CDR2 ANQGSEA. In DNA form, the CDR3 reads TGCGGGATTTACAGGGGCGCCAATTCACCCCTCCACTTT. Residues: CGIYRGANSPLHF.

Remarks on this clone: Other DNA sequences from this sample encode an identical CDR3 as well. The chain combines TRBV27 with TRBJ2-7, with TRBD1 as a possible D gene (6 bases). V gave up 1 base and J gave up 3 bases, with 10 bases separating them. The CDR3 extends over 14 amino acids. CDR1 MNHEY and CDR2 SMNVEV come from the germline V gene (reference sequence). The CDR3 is CASSLYRVGYEQYF. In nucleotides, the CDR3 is TGTGCCAGCAGTTTATACAGGGTGGGCTACGAGCAGTACTTC.

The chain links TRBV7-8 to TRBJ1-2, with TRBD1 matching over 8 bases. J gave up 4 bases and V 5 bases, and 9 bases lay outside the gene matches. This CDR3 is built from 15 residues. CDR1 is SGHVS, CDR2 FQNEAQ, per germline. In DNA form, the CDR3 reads TGTGCCAGCAGCCAAGGCAGGGGGCCGTCCTATGGCTACACCTTC. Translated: CASSQGRGPSYGYTF. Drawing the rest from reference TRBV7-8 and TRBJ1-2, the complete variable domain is GAGVSQSPRYKVAKRGQDVALRCDPISGHVSLFWYQQALGQGPEFLTYFQNEAQLDKSGLPSDRFFAERPEGSVSTLKIQRTQQEDSAVYLCASSQGRGPSYGYTFGSGTRLTVV.

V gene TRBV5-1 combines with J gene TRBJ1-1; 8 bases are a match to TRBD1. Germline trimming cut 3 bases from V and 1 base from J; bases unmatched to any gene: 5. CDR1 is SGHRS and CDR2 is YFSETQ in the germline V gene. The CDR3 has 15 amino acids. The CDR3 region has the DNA TGCGCCAGCAGCTCCAGGGGGCTAACGAACACTGAAGCTTTCTTT. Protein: CASSSRGLTNTEAFF.

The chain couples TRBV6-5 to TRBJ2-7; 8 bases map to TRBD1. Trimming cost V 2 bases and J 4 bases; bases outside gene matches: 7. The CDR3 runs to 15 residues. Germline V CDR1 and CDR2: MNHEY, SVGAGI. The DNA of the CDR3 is TGTGCCAGCAGTTACACTTGGCAGGGGGCTTACGAGCAGTACTTC. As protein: CASSYTWQGAYEQYF.

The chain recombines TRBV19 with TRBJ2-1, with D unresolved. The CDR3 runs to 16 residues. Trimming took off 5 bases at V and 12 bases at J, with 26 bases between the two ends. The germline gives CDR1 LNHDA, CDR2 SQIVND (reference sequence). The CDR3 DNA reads TGTGCCAGTAGTCCCACCCCGTCGACAACGTCCTTGGGGCAGTTCTTC. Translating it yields CASSPTPSTTSLGQFF.